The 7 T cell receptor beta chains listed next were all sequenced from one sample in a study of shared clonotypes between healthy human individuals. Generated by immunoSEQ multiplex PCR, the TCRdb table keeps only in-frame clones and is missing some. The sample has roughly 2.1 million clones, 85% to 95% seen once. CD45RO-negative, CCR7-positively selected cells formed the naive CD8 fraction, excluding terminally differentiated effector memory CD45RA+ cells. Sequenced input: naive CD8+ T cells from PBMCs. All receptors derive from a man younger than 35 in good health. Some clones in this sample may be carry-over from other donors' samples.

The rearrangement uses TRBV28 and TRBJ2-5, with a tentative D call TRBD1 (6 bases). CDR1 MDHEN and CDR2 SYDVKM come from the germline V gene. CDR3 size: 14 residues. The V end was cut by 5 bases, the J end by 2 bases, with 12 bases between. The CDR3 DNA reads TGTGCCAGCAGTGGACAGTGGTCGCAAGAGACCCAGTACTTC. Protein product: CASSGQWSQETQYF.

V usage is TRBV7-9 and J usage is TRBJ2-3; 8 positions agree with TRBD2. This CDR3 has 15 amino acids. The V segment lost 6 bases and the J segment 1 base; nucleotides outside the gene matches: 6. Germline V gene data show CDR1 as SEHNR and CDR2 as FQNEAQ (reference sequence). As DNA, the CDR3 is TGTGCCAGCAGGCTACTTAGCGGGGGCACAGATACGCAGTATTTT. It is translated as CASRLLSGGTDTQYF. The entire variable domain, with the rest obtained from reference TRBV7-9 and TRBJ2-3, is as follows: DTGVSQNPRHKITKRGQNVTFRCDPISEHNRLYWYRQTLGQGPEFLTYFQNEAQLEKSRLLSDRFSAERPKGSFSTLEIQRTEQGDSAMYLCASRLLSGGTDTQYFGPGTRLTVL.

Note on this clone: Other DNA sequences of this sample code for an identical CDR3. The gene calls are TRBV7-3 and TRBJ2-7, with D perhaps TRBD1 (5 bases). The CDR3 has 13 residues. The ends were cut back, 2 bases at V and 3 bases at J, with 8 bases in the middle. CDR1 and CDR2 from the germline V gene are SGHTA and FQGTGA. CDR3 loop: CASSLGASYEQYF. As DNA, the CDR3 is TGTGCCAGCAGCTTAGGGGCGAGCTACGAGCAGTACTTC.

CDR3 residues: CASSLVADGGPDTQYF. Here the CDR3 DNA reads TGTGCCAGCAGTTTAGTGGCGGACGGGGGCCCAGATACGCAGTATTTT. This sequence joins TRBV27 and TRBJ2-3; possibly TRBD1 or TRBD2 for D (6 bases each). Germline V gene lookup returns CDR1 MNHEY and CDR2 SMNVEV (reference sequence). The CDR3 runs to 16 residues. Trimming left V 2 bases short and J 4 bases short, with 16 bases between.

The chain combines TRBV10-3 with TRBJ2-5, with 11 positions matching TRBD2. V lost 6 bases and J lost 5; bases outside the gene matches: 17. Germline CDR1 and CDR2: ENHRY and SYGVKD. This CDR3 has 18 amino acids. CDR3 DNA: TGTGCCATCAGGCAGGGAGTAGCGGGAGGGCCGAATGGGGAGACCCAGTACTTC. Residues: CAIRQGVAGGPNGETQYF.

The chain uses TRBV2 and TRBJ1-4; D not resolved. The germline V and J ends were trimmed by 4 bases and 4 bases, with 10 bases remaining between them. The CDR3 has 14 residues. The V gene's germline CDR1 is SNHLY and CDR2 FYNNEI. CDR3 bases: TGTGCCAGCAGTGTGGGCACCGTTAATGAAAAACTGTTTTTT. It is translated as CASSVGTVNEKLFF.

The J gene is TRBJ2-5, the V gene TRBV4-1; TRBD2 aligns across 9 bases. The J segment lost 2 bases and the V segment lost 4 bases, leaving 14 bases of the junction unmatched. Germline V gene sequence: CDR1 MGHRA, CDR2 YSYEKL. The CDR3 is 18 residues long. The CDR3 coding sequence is TGCGCCAGCAGCCCGGACAACTGGCGGGAGGGAGAACAAGAGACCCAGTACTTC. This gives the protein CASSPDNWREGEQETQYF.